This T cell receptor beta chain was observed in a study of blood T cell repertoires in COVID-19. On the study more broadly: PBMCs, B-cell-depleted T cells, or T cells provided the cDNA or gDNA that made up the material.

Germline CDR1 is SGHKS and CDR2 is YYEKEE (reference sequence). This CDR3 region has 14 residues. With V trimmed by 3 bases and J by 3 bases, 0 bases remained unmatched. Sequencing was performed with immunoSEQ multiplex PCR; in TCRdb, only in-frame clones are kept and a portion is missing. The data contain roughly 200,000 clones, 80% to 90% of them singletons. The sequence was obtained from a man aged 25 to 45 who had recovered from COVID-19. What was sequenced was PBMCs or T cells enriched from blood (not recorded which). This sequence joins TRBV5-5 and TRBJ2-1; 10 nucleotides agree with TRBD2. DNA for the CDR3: TGTGCCAGCAGCTCTAGCGGGGGCTACAATGAGCAGTTCTTC. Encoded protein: CASSSSGGYNEQFF.